The rows below give T cell receptor beta chains drawn from one sample of a study of cytomegalovirus exposure and HLA in healthy donors. Only in-frame clones appear in the TCRdb table, and some are missing; sequencing was by immunoSEQ multiplex PCR. This sample carries 100,000 to 150,000 clones, roughly 68% of them seen once, and the ten largest clones take 4% to 5%. The material sequenced was PBMCs. The receptors shown here come from a woman aged 45-65 years in good health and CMV-seropositive. Both conserved end residues are part of each CDR3. The order of the fields is D gene, clone size, J gene, V gene, CDR3 protein, CDR3 DNA. The D gene is left open where the match is weak. Clone sizes are given selectively: once, few, many, or a class where the clone is expanded.

NA few TRBJ1-1 TRBV5-1 CASSPGRLENTEAFF TGCGCCAGCAGCCCAGGGAGGTTGGAGAACACTGAAGCTTTCTTT
TRBD1 NA TRBJ2-7 TRBV6-1 CASRRGQGGEQYF TGTGCCAGCAGACGTGGACAGGGCGGCGAGCAGTACTTC
TRBD1 NA TRBJ1-3 TRBV10-3 CAIRGTGGNTIYF TGTGCCATCAGGGGGACAGGGGGAAACACCATATATTTT
TRBD1 NA TRBJ1-2 TRBV7-9 CASSRQGYGYTF TGTGCCAGCAGCCGACAGGGCTATGGCTACACCTTC
NA NA TRBJ2-1 TRBV19 CASSTYLLDEQFF TGTGCCAGTAGTACCTACCTCCTGGATGAGCAGTTCTTC
NA NA TRBJ1-6 TRBV7-2 CASSLAAGLNSPLHF TGTGCCAGCAGCTTAGCGGCAGGCCTAAATTCACCCCTCCACTTT
NA once TRBJ1-2 TRBV5-4 CASSSDIYGYTF TGTGCCAGCAGCTCGGACATTTATGGCTACACCTTC
NA few TRBJ1-6 TRBV7-2 CASSLNSSPLHF TGTGCCAGCAGCTTGAACTCTTCACCCCTCCACTTT
TRBD1 NA TRBJ1-2 TRBV20-1 CSTGQGYGYTF TGCAGTACGGGACAGGGCTATGGCTACACCTTC
TRBD2 NA TRBJ2-7 TRBV7-2 CASQLAGDSYEQYF TGTGCCAGCCAACTAGCGGGGGATTCCTACGAGCAGTACTTC
TRBD2 NA TRBJ2-1 TRBV7-2 CASSPRGLAGSNEQFF TGTGCCAGCAGCCCCAGGGGCCTAGCGGGGAGCAATGAGCAGTTCTTC
NA NA TRBJ2-2 TRBV15 CATSKKQSTGELFF TGTGCCACCAGCAAAAAGCAAAGCACCGGGGAGCTGTTTTTT
TRBD2 NA TRBJ2-7 TRBV7-2 CASSFGGGALHFYEQYF TGTGCCAGCAGCTTTGGCGGGGGGGCCCTCCATTTCTACGAGCAGTACTTC
TRBD2 few TRBJ2-5 TRBV18 CASSTSRGGTETQYF TGTGCCAGCTCAACATCTCGGGGGGGTACGGAGACCCAGTACTTC
NA NA TRBJ1-2 TRBV6-5 CASSSGDYGYTF TGTGCCAGCAGCTCAGGTGACTATGGCTACACCTTC
TRBD1 NA TRBJ1-6 TRBV2 CASSSRTGANSPLHF TGTGCCAGCAGTAGCCGGACAGGGGCGAATTCACCCCTCCACTTT
NA NA TRBJ2-4 TRBV5-4 CASSPSDRLAKNIQYF TGTGCCAGCAGCCCAAGCGACAGATTAGCCAAAAACATTCAGTACTTC
NA NA TRBJ1-3 TRBV5-4 CASSPSRVSGNTIYF TGTGCCAGCAGTCCGAGTCGCGTCTCTGGAAACACCATATATTTT
TRBD2 NA TRBJ2-7 TRBV18 CASSLMGLAGVSRAYEQYF TGTGCCAGCTCACTGATGGGACTAGCGGGCGTGAGTAGGGCCTACGAGCAGTACTTC
TRBD1 NA TRBJ1-2 TRBV19 CASRPPGTGGSGYTF TGTGCCAGTAGGCCGCCCGGGACAGGGGGTAGCGGCTACACCTTC
NA NA TRBJ1-1 TRBV19 CASSINLDSTEAFF TGTGCCAGTAGTATTAACCTAGACAGCACTGAAGCTTTCTTT
TRBD2 NA TRBJ2-5 TRBV7-9 CASSSGYSGGVSETQYF TGTGCCAGCAGCTCTGGCTATAGCGGGGGAGTATCGGAGACCCAGTACTTC
TRBD2 few TRBJ2-5 TRBV11-2 CASSSRMPGGGGFGETQYF TGTGCCAGCAGCTCCCGGATGCCCGGCGGGGGGGGGTTTGGGGAGACCCAGTACTTC
TRBD1 NA TRBJ1-2 TRBV5-1 CASWDRIYGYTF TGCGCCAGCTGGGACAGGATCTATGGCTACACCTTC
TRBD2 NA TRBJ2-3 TRBV25-1 CASSEPSGGMGTDTQYF TGTGCCAGCAGTGAGCCTAGCGGGGGGATGGGCACAGATACGCAGTATTTT
NA NA TRBJ2-4 TRBV2 CASSAAKNIQYF TGTGCCAGCAGTGCGGCCAAAAACATTCAGTACTTC
NA NA TRBJ2-7 TRBV5-8 CASSFGGGVGEQYF TGTGCCAGCAGCTTCGGAGGGGGGGTAGGCGAGCAGTACTTC
TRBD2 NA TRBJ2-2 TRBV14 CASSPGLDTGELFF TGTGCCAGCAGCCCGGGACTAGACACCGGGGAGCTGTTTTTT
NA once TRBJ1-6 TRBV11-2 CASSPNIRRPGGESPLHF TGTGCCAGCAGCCCAAACATTCGGCGGCCCGGGGGGGAATCACCCCTCCACTTT
TRBD2 NA TRBJ2-3 TRBV11-3 CASSYGLAGGPDTQYF TGTGCCAGCAGCTACGGACTAGCGGGGGGGCCAGATACGCAGTATTTT
TRBD2 few TRBJ2-3 TRBV5-3 CARSLPTSDRTDTQYF TGTGCCAGAAGCTTGCCGACTAGCGATCGCACAGATACGCAGTATTTT
NA NA TRBJ1-2 TRBV20-1 CSAPLGSGYTF TGCAGTGCCCCTTTGGGGAGCGGCTACACCTTC
NA NA TRBJ2-2 TRBV7-2 CASPHPRGIYTGELLF TGTGCCAGCCCCCATCCCCGAGGGATTTACACCGGGGAGCTGCTTTTT
TRBD1 NA TRBJ2-3 TRBV5-1 CASSTGQGAGDTQYF TGCGCCAGCAGCACGGGACAGGGGGCTGGAGATACGCAGTATTTT
TRBD1 NA TRBJ1-5 TRBV6-5 CASRRTGRNQPQHF TGTGCCAGCAGGCGGACAGGCCGCAATCAGCCCCAGCATTTT
NA NA TRBJ1-5 TRBV19 CTSSISSAGNQPQHF TGTACCAGTAGTATAAGTTCGGCGGGAAATCAGCCCCAGCATTTT
TRBD1 NA TRBJ2-1 TRBV2 CASRPGQGAYNEQFF TGTGCCAGCAGACCGGGACAGGGTGCCTACAATGAGCAGTTCTTC
NA few TRBJ1-5 TRBV15 CATSRMTGVSEPQHF TGTGCCACCAGCAGAATGACAGGTGTGAGTGAGCCCCAGCATTTT
TRBD1 NA TRBJ2-3 TRBV11-2 CASSMRQGIADTQYF TGTGCCAGCAGCATGAGACAGGGGATTGCAGATACGCAGTATTTT
NA NA TRBJ2-1 TRBV5-5 CASTGLGSESSYNEQFF TGTGCCAGCACCGGGCTTGGTAGCGAGAGCTCCTACAATGAGCAGTTCTTC
NA once TRBJ1-3 TRBV11-2 CASSLQGNTIYF TGTGCCAGCAGCCTTCAGGGAAACACCATATATTTT
TRBD1 NA TRBJ2-5 TRBV27 CASSLLSTGETQYF TGTGCCAGCAGTTTACTCTCGACAGGGGAGACCCAGTACTTC
TRBD2 NA TRBJ2-3 TRBV5-4 CASPGLAGTDTQYF TGTGCCAGCCCAGGGCTAGCGGGGACAGATACGCAGTATTTT
TRBD2 NA TRBJ2-5 TRBV5-6 CASSLRLAGGETQYF TGTGCCAGCAGCCTGAGGCTAGCGGGGGGTGAGACCCAGTACTTC
NA once TRBJ2-2 TRBV4-2 CASSQDEPLNTGELFF TGTGCCAGCAGCCAAGATGAGCCTCTGAACACCGGGGAGCTGTTTTTT